This TCR beta chain was captured by sequencing in a study of CD8+ T cells in alopecia areata. Germline V CDR1 and CDR2: SGHRS, YFSETQ. Trimming left V 0 bases short and J 5 bases short, with 9 bases between. The CDR3 consists of 14 residues. Reverse transcription of extracted RNA yielded cDNA, which provided the sequencing template. Sequenced by immunoSEQ multiplex PCR; TCRdb stores in-frame clones only, minus some. The table includes fewer than 100,000 clones, 40% to 45% detected once. V usage is TRBV5-1 and J usage is TRBJ2-1; D remains ambiguous. This receptor was identified in a human donor with alopecia areata. Input material: CD4+ T cells sorted from blood. CDR3 in amino acids: CASSLEGVNNEQFF. The CDR3 nucleotides read TGCGCCAGCAGCTTGGAAGGCGTCAACAATGAGCAGTTCTTC.